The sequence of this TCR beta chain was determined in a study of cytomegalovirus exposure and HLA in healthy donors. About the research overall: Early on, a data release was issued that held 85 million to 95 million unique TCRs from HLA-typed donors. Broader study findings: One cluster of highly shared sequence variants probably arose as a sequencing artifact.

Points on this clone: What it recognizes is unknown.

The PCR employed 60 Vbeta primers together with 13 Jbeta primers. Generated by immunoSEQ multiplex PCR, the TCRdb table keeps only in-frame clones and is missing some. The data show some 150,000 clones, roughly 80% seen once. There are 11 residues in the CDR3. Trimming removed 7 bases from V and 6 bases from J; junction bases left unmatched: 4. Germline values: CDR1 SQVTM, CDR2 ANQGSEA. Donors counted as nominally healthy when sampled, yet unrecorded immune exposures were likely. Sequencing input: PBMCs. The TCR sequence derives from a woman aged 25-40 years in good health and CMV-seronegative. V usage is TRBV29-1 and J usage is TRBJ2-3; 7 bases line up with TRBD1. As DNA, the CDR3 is TGCAGCGGCGAACAGGGGGATACGCAGTATTTT. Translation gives CSGEQGDTQYF.